What follows are 30 T cell receptor beta chains derived from one specimen sequenced in a study of shared clonotypes between healthy human individuals. The assay was immunoSEQ multiplex PCR, and TCRdb's table has in-frame clones only and misses some. There are about 610,000 clones in the sample; almost 97% occur only once, and about 0.06% lies in the top ten. Sequences were obtained from naive CD4+ T cells sorted from blood. Subset specified: CD45RA+ positively selected. Source of these receptors: a woman aged 30 to 39 in good health.

This rearrangement joins TRBV30 to TRBJ1-5; D perhaps matches TRBD1 (5 bases). The CDR3 is 14 residues long. Deletions cut 1 base from V and 5 bases from J, with 12 bases between. Germline CDR1 reads GTSNPN; CDR2 reads SVGIG (reference sequence). CDR3 coding DNA: TGTGCCTGGAGTGGGGCAGGGTACGATCAGCCCCAGCATTTT. Its protein is CAWSGAGYDQPQHF.

The chain uses TRBV20-1 and TRBJ1-2; possibly TRBD1 for D (6 bases). With 3 bases removed from V and 7 bases from J, the gap between germline ends came to 9 bases. Germline V CDR1 and CDR2: DFQATT, SNEGSKA (reference sequence). This CDR3 region has 11 residues. In nucleotides, the CDR3 is TGCAGTGCTAGCACGGACAGTGGCTACACCTTC. It encodes CSASTDSGYTF.

The chain links TRBV27 to TRBJ1-4, with TRBD1 identical over 7 bases. The germline V gene has CDR1 MNHEY and CDR2 SMNVEV (reference sequence). CDR3 length equals 15 residues. With 6 bases clipped from V and 5 bases from J, the junction kept 9 bases outside the gene matches. The CDR3 region has the DNA TGTGCCAGCAGACCCTCCCCGACAGGGAATGAAAAACTGTTTTTT. Residues: CASRPSPTGNEKLFF.

The chain combines TRBV11-3 with TRBJ2-3; TRBD2 agrees at 8 bases. The junction had 11 bases not matched to a gene; V was cut back by 5 bases and J by 4 bases. Per the germline V gene, CDR1 is SGHNT and CDR2 is YENEEA. The CDR3 has 16 residues. The CDR3 spells CASSLGLAGPPDTQYF. The CDR3 nucleotides are TGTGCCAGCAGCCTGGGCCTAGCGGGTCCCCCAGATACGCAGTATTTT.

The V and J genes are TRBV2 and TRBJ2-5, with unresolved D. The J call may not be correct, given that the DNA end is closer to TRBJ2-7. The CDR3 has 12 residues. Germline V gene data show CDR1 as SNHLY and CDR2 as FYNNEI. The DNA for the CDR3 is TGTGCCAGCAGTGATTGGGCTTACGAGCAGTACTTC. This translates into CASSDWAYEQYF.

This clone was detected only once. The chain uses TRBV15 and TRBJ2-4; D not resolved. Germline V gene sequence: CDR1 LNHNV, CDR2 YYDKDF (reference sequence). V gave up 5 bases and J gave up 7 bases, with 15 bases separating them. The CDR3 runs to 14 residues. The CDR3 sequence is CATSLPPGNNIQYF. The DNA of the CDR3 is TGTGCCACCAGCCTCCCCCCCGGCAACAACATTCAGTACTTC.

The rearrangement joins TRBV7-2 to TRBJ2-3; TRBD2 aligns across 11 bases. The CDR3 sequence is 18 residues long. The V and J ends lost 5 bases and 0 bases, in that order; junction bases with no gene match: 10. From germline, CDR1 is SGHTA and CDR2 FQGNSA. The CDR3 nucleotides are TGTGCCAGCAGCCAGCCCCCTTGGACTAGCGGGAGCACAGATACGCAGTATTTT. It is translated as CASSQPPWTSGSTDTQYF. The variable domain in full, with the rest retrieved from reference TRBV7-2 and TRBJ2-3, is GAGVSQSPSNKVTEKGKDVELRCDPISGHTALYWYRQSLGQGLEFLIYFQGNSAPDKSGLPSDRFSAERTGGSVSTLTIQRTQQEDSAVYLCASSQPPWTSGSTDTQYFGPGTRLTVL.

This sequence joins TRBV5-1 and TRBJ2-1, with D perhaps TRBD2 (6 bases). The CDR3 sequence is 16 residues long. Germline V gene data show CDR1 as SGHRS and CDR2 as YFSETQ. V was clipped by 3 bases and J by 0 bases, with 13 bases between them. CDR3: CASSSLAPSSYNEQFF. CDR3 DNA sequence: TGCGCCAGCAGCTCCCTAGCGCCATCCTCCTACAATGAGCAGTTCTTC.

The CDR3 DNA reads as TGTGCCAGCACTTGGGACAGCAAAACGGGAGGCTACACCTTC. Its protein is CASTWDSKTGGYTF. The chain links TRBV9 to TRBJ1-2, with 7 bases matching TRBD1. The CDR3 is 14 residues long. Per germline, CDR1 SGDLS and CDR2 YYNGEE. Losses at the gene ends were 6 bases for V and 8 bases for J; bases not matched to a gene: 13.

J is TRBJ2-7 and V is TRBV6-1; TRBD1 matches 7 bases. The CDR3 has 15 amino acids. Germline V gene lookup returns CDR1 MNHNS and CDR2 SASEGT. The J segment lost 3 bases and the V segment lost 3 bases, leaving 8 bases of the junction unmatched. The CDR3 coding sequence is TGTGCCAGCAGTGACTTCCGGGACAGCCTCTACGAGCAGTACTTC. Its protein is CASSDFRDSLYEQYF.

This chain joins TRBV11-3 and TRBJ2-2; 8 bases map to TRBD2. Germline CDR1 SGHNT, CDR2 YENEEA. V dropped 4 bases and J dropped 4; count of bases not matched to a gene: 8. The CDR3 spans 16 residues. The CDR3 protein is CASSSRAGVGTGELFF. The CDR3 DNA reads as TGTGCCAGCAGCTCCCGAGCGGGAGTCGGCACCGGGGAGCTGTTTTTT.

The chain employs TRBV10-3 and TRBJ1-5; tentatively, D is TRBD1 (5 bases). Germline CDR1 and CDR2: ENHRY and SYGVKD. The CDR3 consists of 15 residues. V lost 2 bases and J 2 bases, leaving 10 bases between the germline ends. CDR3: CAISEGGTGNQPQHF. CDR3 coding DNA: TGTGCCATCAGTGAGGGGGGGACCGGCAATCAGCCCCAGCATTTT.

The rearrangement links TRBV4-1 to TRBJ1-1; D gene uncertain. CDR1 MGHRA and CDR2 YSYEKL come from the germline V gene. The CDR3 runs to 17 residues. With 4 bases removed from V and 5 bases from J, the gap between germline ends came to 23 bases. The CDR3 DNA follows: TGCGCCAGCAGCCGGGGTGAGGCTTTAAATGGGTGGACTGAAGCTTTCTTT. Translating it yields CASSRGEALNGWTEAFF.

The V and J genes are TRBV5-1 and TRBJ1-4; 7 bases are shared with TRBD1. The J segment lost 3 bases and the V segment lost 2 bases, leaving 1 base of the junction unmatched. Germline V gene sequence: CDR1 SGHRS, CDR2 YFSETQ. The CDR3 consists of 14 residues. The CDR3 bases are TGCGCCAGCAGCTTTACAGGGGCTAATGAAAAACTGTTTTTT. It codes for CASSFTGANEKLFF.

CDR3 sequence: CASRSAGGGTSGYTF. CDR3 DNA sequence: TGTGCCAGCAGGTCCGCTGGAGGGGGTACGTCTGGCTACACCTTC. The V and J genes are TRBV2 and TRBJ1-2; maybe TRBD1 (6 bases). V was clipped by 6 bases and J by 7 bases, with 21 bases between them. This CDR3 has 15 residues. Germline V gives CDR1 SNHLY, CDR2 FYNNEI.

The rearrangement links TRBV5-1 to TRBJ2-3, with D possibly being TRBD2 (6 bases). The V and J ends lost 6 bases and 0 bases respectively, with 11 bases between them. The CDR3 consists of 14 residues. Germline V gene sequence: CDR1 SGHRS, CDR2 YFSETQ. This CDR3 is CASTVAGSTDTQYF. CDR3 sequence (DNA): TGCGCCAGCACGGTTGCGGGAAGCACAGATACGCAGTATTTT.

This chain joins TRBV27 and TRBJ2-3; D remains unclear. With 4 bases removed from V and 2 bases from J, the gap between germline ends came to 7 bases. Germline lookup yields CDR1 MNHEY and CDR2 SMNVEV (reference sequence). The CDR3 runs to 13 residues. CDR3: CASSWRATDTQYF. The DNA for the CDR3 is TGTGCCAGCAGTTGGCGAGCCACAGATACGCAGTATTTT.

The V and J genes are TRBV5-1 and TRBJ1-1; 8 bases fit TRBD1. The J segment lost 4 bases and the V segment lost 4 bases, leaving 9 bases of the junction unmatched. Germline CDR1 SGHRS, CDR2 YFSETQ. The CDR3 contains 15 residues. CDR3 DNA: TGCGCCAGCAGCGCGCAGGGGGCGAGTAGCACTGAAGCTTTCTTT. It codes for CASSAQGASSTEAFF.

This clone is a singleton in its sample. The CDR3 spells CASSLKGTGSNYGYTF. CDR3 DNA: TGTGCCAGCAGCTTAAAAGGGACAGGGTCGAACTATGGCTACACCTTC. The V and J genes are TRBV5-8 and TRBJ1-2; 9 bases map to TRBD1. CDR1 SGHTS and CDR2 YDEGEE come from the germline V gene. The CDR3 totals 16 residues. J gave up 2 bases and V 2 bases, and 7 bases lay outside the gene matches.

The chain links TRBV18 to TRBJ2-1; D remains unclear. V was cut by 6 bases and J by 3 bases, with 15 bases left in between. The CDR3 has 15 residues. Per the germline V gene, CDR1 is KGHSH and CDR2 is LQKENI. The CDR3 DNA follows: TGTGCCAGCTCCCCTTCCGGGCGGTTCTACAATGAGCAGTTCTTC. It specifies CASSPSGRFYNEQFF.

The CDR3 loop is CASSLGRGTRGSEQYF. CDR3 bases: TGTGCCAGCAGCTTAGGGCGCGGGACTAGGGGTAGTGAGCAGTACTTC. The V and J genes are TRBV7-2 and TRBJ2-7, with 8 bases that match TRBD2. CDR1 and CDR2 (germline): SGHTA, FQGNSA. Trimming took 1 base from V and 7 from J; bases not matched to a gene: 12. The CDR3 length is 16 residues.

The V call is TRBV20-1, the J call TRBJ2-5; D gene ambiguous. With 6 bases removed from V and 11 bases from J, the gap between germline ends came to 13 bases. Germline CDR1 reads DFQATT; CDR2 reads SNEGSKA (reference sequence). This CDR3 spans 10 amino acids. The CDR3 region has the DNA TGCAGTGCCCTGGATGGGCCACAGTACTTC. Translated, it gives CSALDGPQYF.

This clone was picked up one time. The rearrangement uses TRBV2 and TRBJ1-2, with unresolved D. V was trimmed by 9 bases and J by 7 bases, leaving 12 bases between them. CDR1 and CDR2 (germline): SNHLY, FYNNEI. The CDR3 sequence is 11 residues long. Written as DNA, the CDR3 is TGTGCCAGTAAAACATCCGGTGGCTACACCTTC. Translating it yields CASKTSGGYTF. Combining the CDR3 with reference TRBV2 and TRBJ1-2 gives the whole variable domain EPEVTQTPSHQVTQMGQEVILRCVPISNHLYFYWYRQILGQKVEFLVSFYNNEISEKSEIFDDQFSVERPDGSNFTLKIRSTKLEDSAMYFCASKTSGGYTFGSGTRLTVV.

The chain couples TRBV10-2 to TRBJ2-1; D ambiguous. Trimming removed 8 bases from V and 9 bases from J, with 11 bases in between. The germline CDR1 and CDR2 sequences are WSHSY and SAAADI. The length of the CDR3 is 11 residues. CDR3 coding DNA: TGCGCCAGCCGTGGTCCTGCTGAGCAGTTCTTC. Protein product: CASRGPAEQFF.

V is TRBV28 and J is TRBJ1-2, with D unclear. From germline, CDR1 is MDHEN and CDR2 SYDVKM. This CDR3 has 13 residues. Deletions cut 6 bases from V and 3 bases from J, with 11 bases between. The CDR3 region has the DNA TGTGCCAGCAGCGAAGCTGGGGACTATGGCTACACCTTC. This codes for CASSEAGDYGYTF.

This chain uses TRBV6-1 with TRBJ2-7; the D gene is possibly TRBD2 (6 bases). The CDR3 is made up of 15 amino acids. Per germline, CDR1 MNHNS and CDR2 SASEGT. The V and J ends lost 8 bases and 5 bases respectively, with 22 bases between them. The DNA for the CDR3 is TGTGCCAGCGGCCCCGGAGGGTCGGGGATCAACGAGCAGTACTTC. Amino acids: CASGPGGSGINEQYF.

The chain couples TRBV27 to TRBJ1-4, with unresolved D. The V gene lost 6 bases and the J gene lost 4 bases, with 9 bases spanning the gap. Germline-derived CDR1 and CDR2 are MNHEY and SMNVEV (reference sequence). This CDR3 contains 13 residues. The CDR3 is CASRNQVNEKLFF. The CDR3 nucleotides read TGTGCCAGCAGAAACCAGGTTAATGAAAAACTGTTTTTT.

This chain connects TRBV7-9 to TRBJ2-3, with D possibly TRBD2 on 6 matching bases. From germline, CDR1 is SEHNR and CDR2 FQNEAQ (reference sequence). V lost 3 bases, J lost 6 bases, and 16 bases lay in between. CDR3 length equals 15 residues. CDR3 protein: CASSFSGVSTDTQYF. The CDR3 DNA reads as TGTGCCAGCAGCTTCTCGGGGGTCTCCACGGATACGCAGTATTTT.

CDR3 DNA: TGTGCCAGCAGCATAGGGACTAGCGGGGGGATCACAGATACGCAGTATTTT. As protein: CASSIGTSGGITDTQYF. The V call is TRBV11-2, the J call TRBJ2-3; 15 bases agree with TRBD2. Unmatched junction bases numbered 5, after V lost 5 bases and J lost 2 bases. Germline-derived CDR1 and CDR2 are SGHAT and FQNNGV. The CDR3 is 17 amino acids.

CDR3 in amino acids: CASSMDRASSPPMVNQPQHF. CDR3 in DNA: TGTGCCAGTAGTATGGACAGGGCCTCTTCCCCCCCAATGGTAAATCAGCCCCAGCATTTT. V gene TRBV19 combines with J gene TRBJ1-5, with TRBD1 identical over 8 bases. The germline CDR1 and CDR2 sequences are LNHDA and SQIVND (reference sequence). V lost 3 bases, J lost 4 bases, and 20 bases stayed unmatched. The CDR3 loop spans 20 amino acids. The full variable domain, in which reference TRBV19 and TRBJ1-5 provide the parts outside the CDR3, is DGGITQSPKYLFRKEGQNVTLSCEQNLNHDAMYWYRQDPGQGLRLIYYSQIVNDFQKGDIAEGYSVSREKKESFPLTVTSAQKNPTAFYLCASSMDRASSPPMVNQPQHFGDGTRLSIL.